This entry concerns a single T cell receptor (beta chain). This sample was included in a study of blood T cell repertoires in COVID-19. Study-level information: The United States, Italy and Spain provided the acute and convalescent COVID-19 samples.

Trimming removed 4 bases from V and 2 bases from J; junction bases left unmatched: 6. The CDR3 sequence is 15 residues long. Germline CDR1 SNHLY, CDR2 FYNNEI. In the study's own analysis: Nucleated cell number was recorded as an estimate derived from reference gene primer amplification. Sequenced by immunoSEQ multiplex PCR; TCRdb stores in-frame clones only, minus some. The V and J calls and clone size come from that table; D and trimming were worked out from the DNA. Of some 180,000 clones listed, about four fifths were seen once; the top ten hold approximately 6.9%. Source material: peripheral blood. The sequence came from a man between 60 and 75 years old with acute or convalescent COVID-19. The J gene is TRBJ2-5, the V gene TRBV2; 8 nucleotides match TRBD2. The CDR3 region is CASSGGRGGQETQYF. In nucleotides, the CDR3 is TGTGCCAGCAGTGGGGGTCGGGGGGGACAAGAGACCCAGTACTTC.